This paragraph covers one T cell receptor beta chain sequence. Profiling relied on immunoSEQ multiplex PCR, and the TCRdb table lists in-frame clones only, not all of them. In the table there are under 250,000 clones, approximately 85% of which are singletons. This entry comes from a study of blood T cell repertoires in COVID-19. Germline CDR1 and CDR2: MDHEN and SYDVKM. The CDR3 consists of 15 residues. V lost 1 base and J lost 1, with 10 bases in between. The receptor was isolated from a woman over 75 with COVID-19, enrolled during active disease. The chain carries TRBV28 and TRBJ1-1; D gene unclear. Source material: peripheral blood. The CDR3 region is CASSLSAGGNTEAFF. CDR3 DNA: TGTGCCAGCAGTTTATCGGCGGGAGGGAACACTGAAGCTTTCTTT. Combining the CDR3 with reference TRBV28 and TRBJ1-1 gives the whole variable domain DVKVTQSSRYLVKRTGEKVFLECVQDMDHENMFWYRQDPGLGLRLIYFSYDVKMKEKGDIPEGYSVSREKKERFSLILESASTNQTSMYLCASSLSAGGNTEAFFGQGTRLTVV.